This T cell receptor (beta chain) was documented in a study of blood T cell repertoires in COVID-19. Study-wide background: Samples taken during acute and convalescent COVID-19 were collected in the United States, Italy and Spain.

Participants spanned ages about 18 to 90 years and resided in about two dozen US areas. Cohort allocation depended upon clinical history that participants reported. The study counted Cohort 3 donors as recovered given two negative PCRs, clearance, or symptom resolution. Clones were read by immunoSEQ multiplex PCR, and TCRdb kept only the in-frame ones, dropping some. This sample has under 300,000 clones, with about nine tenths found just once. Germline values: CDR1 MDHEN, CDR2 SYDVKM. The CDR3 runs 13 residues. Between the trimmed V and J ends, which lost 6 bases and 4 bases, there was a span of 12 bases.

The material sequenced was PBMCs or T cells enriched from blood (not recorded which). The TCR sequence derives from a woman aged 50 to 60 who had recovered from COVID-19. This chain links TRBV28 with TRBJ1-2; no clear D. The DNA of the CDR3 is TGTGCCAGCAGCGTTCTAGGCCGCTATGGCTACACCTTC. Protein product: CASSVLGRYGYTF.